This TCR beta chain is drawn from a study of T cell changes during pregnancy in multiple sclerosis. TCRdb's copy holds only in-frame clones and misses some; the assay was immunoSEQ multiplex PCR. The sample consists of roughly 32,000 clones, about nine tenths of them appearing once. This clone was observed once. With 5 bases removed from V and 0 bases from J, the gap between germline ends came to 14 bases. This CDR3 is 15 amino acids long. Germline assignment: CDR1 GTSNPN and CDR2 SVGIG (reference sequence). This clonotype was sampled from a female donor in good health, enrolled as a control in a pregnancy study. This sample comprised CD4+ T cells from peripheral blood mononuclear cells, obtained in the second trimester of pregnancy. The V and J genes are TRBV30 and TRBJ1-3; D is possibly TRBD1 (6 bases). The chain's CDR3 is CAWRLRGISGNTIYF. The CDR3 nucleotides are TGTGCCTGGCGCTTAAGGGGGATCTCTGGAAACACCATATATTTT.